What follows are 21 T cell receptor beta chains derived from one specimen sequenced in a study of T cells in Graves' hyperthyroidism and ophthalmopathy. From RNA transcripts, TCR beta CDR3 regions were amplified. The primer set for the first-round RT-PCR of the TCR CDR3 was HTBI. Each CDR3 protein gets one entry after TCRdb re-called the multiplex PCR reads with MiXCR. The sample shows about 540,000 distinct CDR3 sequences, 35% to 55% of them seen only once. The sequenced sample consisted of peripheral blood or thyroid tissue (not recorded which). The receptor set was obtained from a woman aged 18-30 years with Graves' hyperthyroidism.

The chain is built from TRBV2 and TRBJ2-7, with 8 bases aligning to TRBD1. This CDR3 comprises 15 residues. Germline lookup yields CDR1 SNHLY and CDR2 FYNNEI. Trimming at V came to 8 bases and at J to 1 base, leaving 10 bases not matched to a gene. The CDR3 DNA sequence: TGTGCCAGCTGCGGGGACAGGCGATTATCCTACGAGCAGTACTTC. Translation gives CASCGDRRLSYEQYF. The complete variable domain, with remaining parts taken from reference TRBV2 and TRBJ2-7, reads EPEVTQTPSHQVTQMGQEVILRCVPISNHLYFYWYRQILGQKVEFLVSFYNNEISEKSEIFDDQFSVERPDGSNFTLKIRSTKLEDSAMYFCASCGDRRLSYEQYFGPGTRLTVT.

The chain carries TRBV12-3 or TRBV12-4 and TRBJ1-1; D perhaps matches TRBD1 (6 bases). The CDR3 sequence is 14 residues long. Trimming pared 6 bases from V and 3 bases from J, leaving 14 bases between. The CDR3 sequence is CASRPRGGDTEAFF. The DNA of the CDR3 is TGTGCCAGCAGACCCAGGGGAGGGGACACTGAAGCTTTCTTT.

This clonotype was observed many times. The chain has TRBV7-9 and TRBJ2-5; 7 bases are shared with TRBD1. This CDR3 comprises 14 residues. Germline V gene data show CDR1 as SEHNR and CDR2 as FQNEAQ (reference sequence). V was pared by 6 bases and J by 1 base, with 5 bases of the junction left unmatched. CDR3 amino acids: CASSHTGVQETQYF. The CDR3 DNA is TGTGCCAGCAGTCATACAGGGGTCCAAGAGACCCAGTACTTC.

Remarks on this clonotype: It is unclear where the CDR3 begins or ends on the DNA, so no DNA is shown, and the CDR3 is as TCRdb lists it. V gene TRBV7-6 combines with J gene TRBJ2-7; the table calls TRBD2, which could not be checked here. The CDR3 totals 21 residues, both ends included. CDR1 and CDR2 (germline): SGHVS, FNYEAQ. The CDR3 sequence: CASSIYLCSVEGLAGFYEQYF.

This clonotype was observed a handful of times. The rearrangement links TRBV5-6 to TRBJ2-6; D uncertain. Trimming removed 5 bases from V and 2 bases from J, with 8 bases in between. The CDR3 is 14 residues long. Germline assignment: CDR1 SGHDT and CDR2 YYEEEE. CDR3: CASSSIPGANVLTF. Here the CDR3 DNA reads TGTGCCAGCAGTTCAATTCCTGGGGCCAACGTCCTGACTTTC.

The chain recombines TRBV11-2 with TRBJ1-4; 8 bases fit TRBD1. The CDR3 has 16 amino acids. With 0 bases clipped from V and 5 bases from J, the junction kept 5 bases outside the gene matches. The germline V gene encodes CDR1 SGHAT and CDR2 FQNNGV. The CDR3, as DNA: TGTGCCAGCAGCTTAGACCCGGACAGGGCAAATGAAAAACTGTTTTTT. It codes for CASSLDPDRANEKLFF.

The chain combines TRBV7-2 with TRBJ1-4, with a weak D call TRBD1 (5 bases). Deletions cut 4 bases from V and 6 bases from J, with 15 bases between. The CDR3 sequence is 15 residues long. Germline V CDR1 and CDR2: SGHTA, FQGNSA. Written as DNA, the CDR3 is TGTGCCAGCAGCTGGGGACTTCGGGAGGATGAAAAACTGTTTTTT. This gives the protein CASSWGLREDEKLFF.

CDR3: CATSDPGTSGREQFF. The CDR3 DNA reads as TGTGCCACCAGTGACCCCGGGACTAGCGGGAGAGAGCAGTTCTTC. The rearrangement joins TRBV24-1 to TRBJ2-1; TRBD2 matches 14 bases. The CDR3 totals 15 residues. Germline V gene data show CDR1 as KGHDR and CDR2 as SFDVKD. The V and J ends lost 4 bases and 10 bases, in that order; junction bases with no gene match: 5.

This clonotype has only a few counts. The V call is TRBV2, the J call TRBJ2-7; possible D gene TRBD1, 6 bases. This CDR3 comprises 12 residues. The germline V and J ends were trimmed by 6 bases and 6 bases, with 12 bases remaining between them. CDR1 is SNHLY, CDR2 FYNNEI, per germline. CDR3 DNA sequence: TGTGCCAGCAGGCCGGACAGTCGCGAGCAGTACTTC. Its protein is CASRPDSREQYF.

The chain recombines TRBV12-3 or TRBV12-4 with TRBJ1-6; D remains ambiguous. V was clipped by 6 bases and J by 7 bases, with 10 bases between them. The CDR3 has 13 amino acids. CDR3 sequence: CASRWTENSPLHF. In nucleotides, the CDR3 is TGTGCCAGCAGGTGGACGGAGAATTCACCCCTCCACTTT.

This chain connects TRBV2 to TRBJ1-6; 10 bases agree with TRBD1. From germline, CDR1 is SNHLY and CDR2 FYNNEI. Trimming took 5 bases from V and 7 from J; bases not matched to a gene: 5. The CDR3 contains 15 residues. CDR3 residues: CASSLKTGGNSPLHF. The CDR3 DNA sequence: TGTGCCAGCAGTTTGAAGACAGGGGGCAATTCACCCCTCCACTTT.

The V gene is TRBV10-3, the J gene TRBJ2-5, with D possibly TRBD2 on 5 matching bases. Germline CDR1 reads ENHRY; CDR2 reads SYGVKD. This CDR3 region has 13 residues. V was pared by 3 bases and J by 5 bases, with 10 bases between. The CDR3 sequence: CAISETGSETQYF. CDR3 in DNA: TGTGCCATCAGTGAAACGGGGTCTGAGACCCAGTACTTC.

This chain connects TRBV19 to TRBJ1-3; D ambiguous. The length of the CDR3 is 11 residues. Germline CDR1 reads LNHDA; CDR2 reads SQIVND (reference sequence). Trimming took 8 bases from V and 3 from J, leaving 5 bases between them. The CDR3 here is CASLIGNTIYF. DNA of the CDR3: TGTGCCAGTCTCATTGGAAACACCATATATTTT.

This clonotype was detected ten times or more. Mismatch with germline at one junction end may stem from a read error. The CDR3 DNA follows: TGTGCAAGCAGTTGGGCCACCGGGGAGCTGTTTTTT. This translates into CASSWATGELFF. The V gene is TRBV2, the J gene TRBJ2-2, with unresolved D. The CDR3 length is 12 residues. CDR1 is SNHLY, CDR2 FYNNEI, per germline.

V usage is TRBV5-1 and J usage is TRBJ1-4; tentative D call: TRBD1 (6 bases). Germline CDR1 SGHRS, CDR2 YFSETQ. The CDR3 loop spans 13 amino acids. V was cut by 0 bases and J by 6 bases, with 6 bases left in between. As DNA, the CDR3 is TGCGCCAGCAGCTTGGAGGGGGATGAAAAACTGTTTTTT. Amino acid sequence: CASSLEGDEKLFF. The variable domain in full, completed from reference TRBV5-1 and TRBJ1-4, reads KAGVTQTPRYLIKTRGQQVTLSCSPISGHRSVSWYQQTPGQGLQFLFEYFSETQRNKGNFPGRFSGRQFSNSRSEMNVSTLELGDSALYLCASSLEGDEKLFFGSGTQLSVL.

The gene calls are TRBV29-1 and TRBJ2-5; 9 bases line up with TRBD2. Germline V lookup: CDR1 SQVTM, CDR2 ANQGSEA. This CDR3 is built from 14 residues. V was pared by 7 bases and J by 2 bases, with 8 bases of the junction left unmatched. CDR3 protein: CSAASGITQETQYF. In DNA form, the CDR3 reads TGCAGCGCCGCTAGCGGGATAACACAAGAGACCCAGTACTTC.

In its sample, this clonotype was seen a few times. The chain recombines TRBV20-1 with TRBJ2-2; TRBD1 matches at 7 bases. Germline-derived CDR1 and CDR2 are DFQATT and SNEGSKA (reference sequence). The CDR3 contains 14 residues. V shed 1 base and J 11 bases; nucleotides not matched to a gene: 10. Here the CDR3 reads CSARGDDRAPELFF. The CDR3 DNA is TGCAGTGCTAGAGGGGATGACAGGGCTCCAGAGCTGTTTTTT.

The rearrangement links TRBV11-3 to TRBJ1-2; D remains unclear. Between the trimmed V and J ends, which lost 0 bases and 8 bases, there was a span of 13 bases. CDR1 is SGHNT and CDR2 is YENEEA in the germline V gene. CDR3 length: 14 amino acids. The CDR3 coding sequence is TGTGCCAGCAGCTTAGATGGGCAGGCCCGGGGCTACACCTTC. Its translation is CASSLDGQARGYTF.

The chain has TRBV19 and TRBJ2-7, with 15 bases identical to TRBD2. The CDR3 is 16 amino acids. Germline loops: CDR1 LNHDA, CDR2 SQIVND (reference sequence). The V gene end was trimmed by 6 bases and the J gene end by 5 bases; junction bases not matched to a gene: 8. The CDR3 region is CASSAGLAGGFDEQYF. The CDR3 DNA follows: TGTGCCAGTAGCGCGGGACTAGCGGGAGGTTTCGACGAGCAGTACTTC.

This clonotype was found many times. The chain uses TRBV29-1 and TRBJ1-1; no definite D call. V was pared by 0 bases and J by 5 bases, with 10 bases between. The CDR3 consists of 13 residues. CDR1 SQVTM and CDR2 ANQGSEA come from the germline V gene. CDR3 bases: TGCAGCGTTGAAGATCGTGGGGATACTGAAGCTTTCTTT. Residues: CSVEDRGDTEAFF.

The chain recombines TRBV25-1 with TRBJ1-1; 7 bases map to TRBD1. Trimming removed 9 bases from V and 1 base from J; junction bases left unmatched: 20. Germline values: CDR1 MGHDK, CDR2 SYGVNS. This CDR3 has 18 amino acids. The CDR3 reads CASSTDLRGGISNTEAFF. The CDR3 coding sequence is TGTGCCAGTAGTACCGACCTCAGGGGGGGGATTTCGAACACTGAAGCTTTCTTT.